This T cell receptor (beta chain) was observed in a study of control samples from healthy donors and cancer patients. Repertoires were generated with immunoSEQ multiplex PCR, while TCRdb's copy carries only in-frame clones and drops some. The table shows some 130,000 clones, with about nine tenths occurring only once. Trimming removed 2 bases at V and 0 bases at J, with 14 bases between. From germline, CDR1 is SGHRS and CDR2 YFSETQ. The CDR3 is 17 residues long. The rearrangement joins TRBV5-1 to TRBJ1-4; D is undetermined. Sequences were obtained from blood. The TCR was taken from a man between 40 and 49 years old in good health. The CDR3, as DNA: TGCGCCAGCAGCTTAGGGTTGGGCGTCTCAACTAATGAAAAACTGTTTTTT. Its protein is CASSLGLGVSTNEKLFF.